The 21 T cell receptor beta chains presented below share a single source sample, sequenced in a study of shared clonotypes between healthy human individuals. Clones were sequenced by immunoSEQ multiplex PCR, and TCRdb holds only the in-frame ones, with some missing. The table shows about 2.5 million clones, with just under 95% occurring only once. Sequencing was done on a sample of naive CD4+ T cells from PBMCs. Subset specified: CD45RA+ positively selected. Receptors originate from a man between 18 and 29 years old in good health. Some clones in this sample may be carry-over from other donors' samples.

Comment on this clone: Other DNA sequences from this sample encode an identical CDR3 as well. The V call is TRBV5-1, the J call TRBJ2-3; TRBD1 might be the D (5 bases). The ends were cut back, 1 base at V and 4 bases at J, with 13 bases in the middle. From germline, CDR1 is SGHRS and CDR2 YFSETQ. The CDR3 length is 15 residues. This chain's CDR3 is CASSLLGRAADTQYF. CDR3 nucleotide sequence: TGCGCCAGCAGCTTGCTGGGCAGGGCGGCAGATACGCAGTATTTT.

This clone was recorded once. The rearrangement joins TRBV18 to TRBJ1-2; the D is unclear. The CDR3 has 17 residues. Per the germline V gene, CDR1 is KGHSH and CDR2 is LQKENI. V was pared by 2 bases and J by 5 bases, with 21 bases between. The CDR3 reads CASSPGPGGPGAYGYTF. Here the CDR3 DNA reads TGTGCCAGCTCACCAGGCCCGGGTGGACCCGGCGCGTATGGCTACACCTTC.

The CDR3 DNA reads as TGCAGCGTCAGGGCAGGGGGCGGTGAAAAACTGTTTTTT. It is translated as CSVRAGGGEKLFF. The chain carries TRBV29-1 and TRBJ1-4, with 8 bases fitting TRBD1. CDR3 length: 13 amino acids. Germline V CDR1 and CDR2: SQVTM, ANQGSEA. V trimming: 6 bases; J trimming: 7 bases; junction bases outside the gene matches: 7. Full variable domain (rest looked up from reference TRBV29-1 and TRBJ1-4): SAVISQKPSRDICQRGTSLTIQCQVDSQVTMMFWYRQQPGQSLTLIATANQGSEATYESGFVIDKFPISRPNLTFSTLTVSNMSPEDSSIYLCSVRAGGGEKLFFGSGTQLSVL.

This clone showed up just once. The CDR3 region is CSVEVGGIYEQYF. The CDR3 coding sequence is TGCAGCGTTGAAGTAGGTGGGATCTACGAGCAGTACTTC. The chain carries TRBV29-1 and TRBJ2-7; D call uncertain. V lost 1 base and J lost 3, with 10 bases in between. The V gene's germline CDR1 is SQVTM and CDR2 ANQGSEA. This CDR3 has 13 amino acids.

The gene calls are TRBV11-3 and TRBJ2-7, with 8 bases identical to TRBD2. The CDR3 has 13 amino acids. V lost 3 bases, J lost 9 bases, and 7 bases stayed unmatched. From germline, CDR1 is SGHNT and CDR2 YENEEA. The CDR3 coding sequence is TGTGCCAGCAGCTTGGGACCAACTAGCGGGCAGTACTTC. Translation gives CASSLGPTSGQYF.

The rearrangement uses TRBV30 and TRBJ1-2; D gene uncertain. Germline CDR1 and CDR2: GTSNPN and SVGIG (reference sequence). Trimming cost V 2 bases and J 2 bases, with 15 bases left between them. There are 15 residues in the CDR3. In nucleotides, the CDR3 is TGTGCCTGGAGTTTGCGCGGTTGGGGAAACTATGGCTACACCTTC. Translating it yields CAWSLRGWGNYGYTF.

The chain joins TRBV5-1 to TRBJ2-5, with 10 positions matching TRBD2. CDR1 is SGHRS and CDR2 is YFSETQ in the germline V gene. The V gene end was trimmed by 0 bases and the J gene end by 5 bases; junction bases not matched to a gene: 7. The CDR3 consists of 16 residues. CDR3 sequence (DNA): TGCGCCAGCAGCTTGGCCCCCCAAGCGGGAGGGGAGACCCAGTACTTC. Translation: CASSLAPQAGGETQYF.

The chain combines TRBV29-1 with TRBJ1-1; a weak D match, TRBD1 (5 bases). Trimming removed 0 bases from V and 0 bases from J, with 8 bases in between. Germline lookup yields CDR1 SQVTM and CDR2 ANQGSEA. This CDR3 region has 14 residues. In DNA, the CDR3 is TGCAGCGTTGAAGACCGGGGGATGAACACTGAAGCTTTCTTT. Amino acid sequence: CSVEDRGMNTEAFF.

The J gene is TRBJ2-2, the V gene TRBV5-1; unclear D gene. The V end was cut by 2 bases, the J end by 5 bases, with 13 bases between. This CDR3 has 15 residues. Germline V gene lookup returns CDR1 SGHRS and CDR2 YFSETQ. The CDR3 DNA reads as TGCGCCAGCAGCTTTCTAACAGCCGTAACCGGGGAGCTGTTTTTT. Translation gives CASSFLTAVTGELFF. The variable domain in full, with the rest retrieved from reference TRBV5-1 and TRBJ2-2, is KAGVTQTPRYLIKTRGQQVTLSCSPISGHRSVSWYQQTPGQGLQFLFEYFSETQRNKGNFPGRFSGRQFSNSRSEMNVSTLELGDSALYLCASSFLTAVTGELFFGEGSRLTVL.

The rearrangement links TRBV7-2 to TRBJ2-5; D is perhaps TRBD1 (6 bases). Trimming left V 5 bases short and J 2 bases short, with 15 bases between. Germline CDR1 SGHTA, CDR2 FQGNSA. This CDR3 has 15 residues. The CDR3 DNA sequence: TGTGCCAGCAGCCAGCAATCAGGGGTGCAAGAGACCCAGTACTTC. Its translation: CASSQQSGVQETQYF.

CDR3: CASSQGLAGRGTQYF. CDR3 DNA sequence: TGTGCCAGCAGTCAAGGACTAGCGGGACGTGGAACCCAGTACTTC. The chain employs TRBV6-1 and TRBJ2-5, with TRBD2 matching 12 bases. This CDR3 contains 15 residues. V was pared by 5 bases and J by 8 bases, with 9 bases of the junction left unmatched. CDR1 and CDR2 (germline): MNHNS, SASEGT.

The chain links TRBV28 to TRBJ2-1; TRBD1 might be the D (5 bases). CDR3 length: 16 residues. The germline CDR1 and CDR2 sequences are MDHEN and SYDVKM. V was clipped by 6 bases and J by 0 bases, with 15 bases between them. The CDR3 loop reads CASSPLGRYSYNEQFF. Written as DNA, the CDR3 is TGTGCCAGCAGCCCTTTGGGGCGGTACTCCTACAATGAGCAGTTCTTC.

The V and J genes are TRBV6-6 and TRBJ2-7; 8 bases agree with TRBD2. The trim removed 2 bases at V and 4 bases at J, leaving 4 bases unmatched. This CDR3 spans 14 amino acids. Germline V gives CDR1 MNHNY, CDR2 SVGAGI (reference sequence). Here the CDR3 DNA reads TGTGCCAGCAGTTACCGCCGGGAGGGGTACGAGCAGTACTTC. Translating it yields CASSYRREGYEQYF.

With regard to this clone: Different DNA sequences within this sample yield the same CDR3. For the CDR3, the DNA is TGTGCCAGCAGTTTTAGCGGGAGCACAGATACGCAGTATTTT. Its protein is CASSFSGSTDTQYF. This chain links TRBV7-9 with TRBJ2-3; 7 bases line up with TRBD2. Germline V gene lookup returns CDR1 SEHNR and CDR2 FQNEAQ (reference sequence). The V segment lost 6 bases and the J segment 0 bases; nucleotides outside the gene matches: 3. The CDR3 has 14 amino acids.

This chain joins TRBV15 and TRBJ2-1; 14 nucleotides match TRBD2. Germline CDR1 reads LNHNV; CDR2 reads YYDKDF (reference sequence). Trimming at V came to 0 bases and at J to 9 bases, leaving 7 bases not matched to a gene. The CDR3 has 17 residues. As DNA, the CDR3 is TGTGCCACCAGCAGAGACGCGACTAGCGGGAGGGCCGGTGAGCAGTTCTTC. Its protein is CATSRDATSGRAGEQFF.

As to this clone: This sample includes further DNA sequences coding for the same CDR3. The chain uses TRBV7-3 and TRBJ2-3; maybe TRBD2 (5 bases). Trimming pared 0 bases from V and 2 bases from J, leaving 6 bases between. CDR3 length: 14 residues. Per the germline V gene, CDR1 is SGHTA and CDR2 is FQGTGA. The CDR3 spells CASSLTGDTDTQYF. The CDR3 DNA reads as TGTGCCAGCAGCTTAACCGGGGACACAGATACGCAGTATTTT.

This rearrangement joins TRBV29-1 to TRBJ2-2; D is possibly TRBD2 (6 bases). The CDR3 is 14 residues long. Germline V gene sequence: CDR1 SQVTM, CDR2 ANQGSEA. V shed 6 bases and J shed 6 bases, with 17 bases lying between them. CDR3 nucleotides: TGCAGCGTCCTGATTAGCGGAAGAGCCGGGGAGCTGTTTTTT. Protein product: CSVLISGRAGELFF.

This sequence joins TRBV7-9 and TRBJ1-6; 9 bases are a match to TRBD1. The ends lost 6 bases at V and 7 bases at J; junction bases unmatched: 7. The CDR3 extends over 15 amino acids. Germline V gene lookup returns CDR1 SEHNR and CDR2 FQNEAQ (reference sequence). DNA for the CDR3: TGTGCCAGCAGTTCGGACAGGGGTATCAATTCACCCCTCCACTTT. It translates to CASSSDRGINSPLHF.

The chain couples TRBV18 to TRBJ2-1, with a weak D call TRBD1 (6 bases). CDR3 size: 13 residues. V was shortened by 5 bases and J by 5 bases, with 10 bases between the two germline ends. Germline loops: CDR1 KGHSH, CDR2 LQKENI. The CDR3: CASSGGQHNEQFF. Written as DNA, the CDR3 is TGTGCCAGCTCAGGTGGACAGCACAATGAGCAGTTCTTC. The complete variable domain, with remaining parts taken from reference TRBV18 and TRBJ2-1, reads NAGVMQNPRHLVRRRGQEARLRCSPMKGHSHVYWYRQLPEEGLKFMVYLQKENIIDESGMPKERFSAEFPKEGPSILRIQQVVRGDSAAYFCASSGGQHNEQFFGPGTRLTVL.

The chain joins TRBV6-1 to TRBJ1-1; weak D call: TRBD1 (6 bases). The CDR3 is 15 amino acids. Germline CDR1 MNHNS, CDR2 SASEGT. V lost 8 bases and J lost 1, with 17 bases in between. The CDR3 reads CASVPRGGGNTEAFF. The DNA of the CDR3 is TGTGCCAGCGTGCCCAGAGGAGGGGGGAACACTGAAGCTTTCTTT.

This chain uses TRBV5-4 with TRBJ2-3; 9 bases align to TRBD2. Germline lookup yields CDR1 SGHNT and CDR2 YYREEE (reference sequence). With 4 bases clipped from V and 6 bases from J, the junction kept 9 bases outside the gene matches. This CDR3 region has 15 residues. The CDR3 DNA reads TGTGCCAGCAGCCGGTATAGCGGGAGAGGGGATACGCAGTATTTT. Translated, it gives CASSRYSGRGDTQYF.